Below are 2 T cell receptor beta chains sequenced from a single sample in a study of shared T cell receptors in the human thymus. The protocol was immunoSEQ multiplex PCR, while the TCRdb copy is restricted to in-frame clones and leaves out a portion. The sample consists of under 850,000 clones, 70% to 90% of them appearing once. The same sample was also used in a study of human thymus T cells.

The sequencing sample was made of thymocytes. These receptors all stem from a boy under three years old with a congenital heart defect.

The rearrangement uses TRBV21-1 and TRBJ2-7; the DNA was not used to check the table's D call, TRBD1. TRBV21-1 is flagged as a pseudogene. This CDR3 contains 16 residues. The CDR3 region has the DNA TGTGCCAGCAGCGCCCGGGACAGGGGGCGCAGTTACGAGCAGTACTTC. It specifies CASSARDRGRSYEQYF.

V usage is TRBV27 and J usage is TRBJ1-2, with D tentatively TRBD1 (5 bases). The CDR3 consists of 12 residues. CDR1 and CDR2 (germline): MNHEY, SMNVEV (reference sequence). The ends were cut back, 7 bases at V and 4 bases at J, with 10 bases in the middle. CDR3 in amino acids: CASIGGTYGYTF. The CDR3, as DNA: TGTGCCAGCATCGGGGGAACCTATGGCTACACCTTC.